The 2 T cell receptor beta chains reported below all come from one sample, sequenced in a study of tumor-infiltrating lymphocytes in primary liver carcinoma. A constant-region primer primed TCR beta cDNA synthesis from 400 to 550 ng of total RNA. For TCR beta, libraries were produced by three nested multiplex PCR rounds using slightly modified ARM-PCR. Rounds one and two of PCR, each of about 10 cycles, were primed with TRBV1-TRBV30 forward primers and a C-beta reverse primer. One entry per CDR3 protein, called by TCRdb with MiXCR from the multiplex PCR reads. The sample includes about 74,000 distinct CDR3 sequences, over 60% of them seen just once. Extraction of RNA together with DNA used roughly 19-31 mg of unsorted bulk tissue. Sequenced sample: liver tumor tissue from sampling region 4. Indicated subset: tumor region T4, right-lateral pole. Source of these receptors: a man aged 40-49 years with primary liver carcinoma and hepatitis B virus infection.

On this clonotype itself: Compared with germline, one end of the junction differs, possibly owing to a read error. The J gene is TRBJ2-1, the V gene TRBV11-2; D is ambiguous. CDR3 length: 13 residues. Per germline, CDR1 SGHAT and CDR2 FQNNGV. The CDR3 loop reads CASRLNDAYEQFF. The CDR3 DNA follows: TGCGCCAGCAGGTTAAATGATGCCTATGAGCAATTCTTC.

Of note for this clonotype: Relative to the germline gene, one junction end is altered; a read error may explain this. This sequence joins TRBV11-1 and TRBJ2-1; D is unresolved. Germline values: CDR1 SGHAT, CDR2 FQDESV (reference sequence). CDR3 size: 13 residues. CDR3 protein: CANSLGRANKQFF. The CDR3 DNA reads TGTGCCAACAGCTTAGGCCGGGCAAATAAGCAGTTCTTT.